Listed below are T cell receptor beta chains from one sample, sequenced in a study of Graves' ophthalmopathy and Graves' hyperthyroidism. Via MiXCR, TCRdb re-called the multiplex PCR reads, giving one row per CDR3 protein. The repertoire includes about 550,000 distinct CDR3 sequences, just under 40% of them detected once, and over 3.5% sits in the top ten. The sample was peripheral blood or thyroid tissue (not recorded which). These receptors were obtained from an adult man with Graves' hyperthyroidism. CDR3s include the opening cysteine and the closing phenylalanine or tryptophan. The order of the fields is D gene, clone size, J gene, V gene, CDR3 length, CDR3 DNA, CDR3 protein. D genes are given only for firm matches. Size is stated for part of the rows, as once, few or many counts, or as a class when the clone is expanded.

TRBD1,few,TRBJ2-7,TRBV2,15,TGTGCCAGCAATTACCGCTTCGGACAGGGCGGCGAGCAGTACTTC,CASNYRFGQGGEQYF
TRBD2,many,TRBJ2-5,TRBV10-2,15,TGCGCCAGCAGAGCTAGCGGGGGGGCTCAAGAGACCCAGTACTTC,CASRASGGAQETQYF
.,.,TRBJ1-1,TRBV7-2,15,TGTGCCAGCAGTTACCTCCCAGGGGTTAACACTGAAGCTTTCTTT,CASSYLPGVNTEAFF
.,many,TRBJ1-1,TRBV19,14,TGTGCCAGTAGGGGAGGGGGGGGCAGCACTGAAGCTTTCTTT,CASRGGGGSTEAFF
TRBD1,.,TRBJ1-1,TRBV19,15,TGTGCCAGTAGTACGAAAACAGGGGGAAGAACTGAAGCTTTCTTT,CASSTKTGGRTEAFF
.,many,TRBJ2-7,TRBV7-2,13,TGTGCCAGCAGCTCCCTGGGGCCCGACGAGCAGTACTTC,CASSSLGPDEQYF
.,.,TRBJ2-6,TRBV10-3,12,TGTGCCATCAGTGAGGGGATCAACGTCCTGACTTTC,CAISEGINVLTF
TRBD1,.,TRBJ1-2,TRBV2,16,TGTGCCAGCAGCCAAGACCTGAGACAGGGGGCAACGGGCTACACCTTC,CASSQDLRQGATGYTF
.,many,TRBJ2-7,TRBV5-1,14,TGCGCCAGCAGCTTGGAGCCCATTACGGACGAGCAGTACTTC,CASSLEPITDEQYF
TRBD2,many,TRBJ2-7,TRBV20-1,15,TGCAGTGCTTCCCGCCGACTAGCGGGAGAAGGGGAGCAGTACTTC,CSASRRLAGEGEQYF
.,.,TRBJ1-1,TRBV7-9,15,TGTGCCAGCAGCTTACCCGCAGGGAGCGGCACTGAAGCTTTCTTT,CASSLPAGSGTEAFF
.,.,TRBJ1-1,TRBV19,13,TGTGCCAGTAGTCAAAACGGAGGAAGAGAAGCTTTCTTT,CASSQNGGREAFF
.,.,TRBJ1-1,TRBV30,13,TGTGCCTGGAGTCCCACAGTCGACACTGAAGCTTTCTTT,CAWSPTVDTEAFF
.,few,TRBJ1-2,TRBV15,16,TGTGCCACCAGCAGAGCTGCCGGAGCTCAGACCTATGGCTACACCTTC,CATSRAAGAQTYGYTF
TRBD1,few,TRBJ1-1,TRBV10-3,13,TGTGCCATCAGGGGGACAGGGGACACTGAAGCTTTCTTT,CAIRGTGDTEAFF
.,few,TRBJ1-2,TRBV10-3,16,TGTGCCAGCAGCGAGAGGACCCTAGGCAGAAACTATGGCTACACCTTC,CASSERTLGRNYGYTF
.,.,TRBJ2-7,TRBV10-3,13,TGTGCCATCAGTGAGAGGAGAACCTACGAGCAGTACTTC,CAISERRTYEQYF
.,.,TRBJ1-1,TRBV20-1,10,TGCAGTCCACAGAACACTGAAGCTTCCTTT,CSPQNTEASF
.,many,TRBJ2-5,TRBV12-3/TRBV12-4,15,TGTGCCAGCAGTCCCACAGGAGGGAGTGCGGAGACCCAGTACTTC,CASSPTGGSAETQYF
.,many,TRBJ2-7,TRBV4-1,15,TGCGCCAGCAGCCAAGGGGGGTCGGGGTATGAGGAGCAGTACTTC,CASSQGGSGYEEQYF
.,.,TRBJ2-3,TRBV24-1,14,TGTGCCACCAGTGATTCGGACTGGCCAGATACGCAGTATTTT,CATSDSDWPDTQYF
.,.,TRBJ1-2,TRBV7-9,14,TGTGCCAGCAGCTTGCATCCAGGGGAGCCTGGCTACACCTTC,CASSLHPGEPGYTF
.,.,TRBJ1-2,TRBV7-6,15,TGTGCCAGCAGCTCCCGGACGGGAGTTAACTATGGCTACACCTTC,CASSSRTGVNYGYTF
.,many,TRBJ1-5,TRBV28,13,TGTGCCAGCAGTAGGGAGGGGGATCAGCCCCAGCATTTT,CASSREGDQPQHF